The present TCR beta chain was sequenced within a study of cytomegalovirus exposure and HLA in healthy donors. Concerning this clone itself: Its antigen remains unknown.

The PCR made use of 60 Vbeta and 13 Jbeta primers. Produced via immunoSEQ multiplex PCR; TCRdb's table is partial and in-frame only. Seen here are 150,000 to 200,000 clones, about three quarters observed once, and the top ten hold 1.1%. Study outcomes and limitations: CMV serostatus was the only recorded immune exposure for donors. One variant, a missense change in DCLRE1C, was linked in a later analysis to TCR beta V- and J-gene trimming. Presence/absence analyses supposed approximately even sequencing depth among donors. Later work associated roughly 15,000 TCR beta sequences with HLA alleles at 0.05 false discovery rate.

The sample consisted of PBMCs. The clonotype was recovered from a woman aged 40-49 years in good health and CMV-seronegative.

The CDR3 DNA reads as TGTGCCGCCCGAAGGGGGGGTATCTATGGCTACACCTTC. This codes for CAARRGGIYGYTF. V is TRBV30 and J is TRBJ1-2; maybe TRBD1 (6 bases). The CDR3 loop spans 13 amino acids. The V end lost 8 bases, the J end lost 4 bases, and 17 bases lay between the germline ends. From germline, CDR1 is GTSNPN and CDR2 SVGIG (reference sequence).